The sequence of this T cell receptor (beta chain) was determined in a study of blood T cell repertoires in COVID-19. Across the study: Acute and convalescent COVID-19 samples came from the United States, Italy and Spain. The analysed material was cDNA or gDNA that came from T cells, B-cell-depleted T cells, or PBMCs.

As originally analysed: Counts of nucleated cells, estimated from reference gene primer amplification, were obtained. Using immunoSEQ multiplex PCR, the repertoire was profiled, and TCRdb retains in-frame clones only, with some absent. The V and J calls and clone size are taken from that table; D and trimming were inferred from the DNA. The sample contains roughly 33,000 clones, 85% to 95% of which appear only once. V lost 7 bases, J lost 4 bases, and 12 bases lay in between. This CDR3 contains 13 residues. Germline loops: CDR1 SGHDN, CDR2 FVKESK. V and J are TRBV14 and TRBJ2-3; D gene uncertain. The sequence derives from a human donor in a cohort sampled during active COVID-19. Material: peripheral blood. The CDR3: CASTRGAADTQYF. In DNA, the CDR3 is TGTGCCAGCACACGAGGAGCCGCAGATACGCAGTATTTT.